These T cell receptor beta chains were read from a single sample in a study of T cell responses to AZD1222 COVID-19 vaccine. Sequencing was performed with immunoSEQ multiplex PCR; in TCRdb, only in-frame clones are kept and a portion is missing. The sample yields over 100,000 clones, 80% to 90% seen once. This specimen was peripheral blood, taken on day 0 of AZD1222 vaccination. Receptors originate from an adult in good health. Both conserved end residues are part of each CDR3. The D gene is left open where the match is weak. Clone sizes are given selectively: once, few, many, or a class where the clone is expanded.

len,v_gene,j_gene,d_gene,abundance,CDR3nt,CDR3aa
14,TRBV19,TRBJ2-1,TRBD1,.,TGTGCCAGTAGTATAGGACAGGGTCTTAATGAGCAGTTCTTC,CASSIGQGLNEQFF
12,TRBV3-1/TRBV3-2,TRBJ1-6,.,.,TGTGCCAGCAGCCGCGGCGCAACACCCCTCCACTTT,CASSRGATPLHF
15,TRBV3-1/TRBV3-2,TRBJ2-5,.,.,TGTGCCAGCAGCCCCTTCCCTTACACGGAAGAGACCCAGTACTTC,CASSPFPYTEETQYF
16,TRBV7-3,TRBJ2-3,TRBD1,.,TGTGCCAGCAGCCCTGGCGGGACAGGGGACACAGATACGCAGTATTTT,CASSPGGTGDTDTQYF
13,TRBV24-1,TRBJ2-7,.,once,TGTGCCACCAGTGAGGGTCTTCTAGGCGAGCAGTACTTC,CATSEGLLGEQYF
13,TRBV11-2,TRBJ2-3,TRBD2,.,TGTGCCAGCAGCCGGGGGGTAACAGATACGCAGTATTTT,CASSRGVTDTQYF
16,TRBV7-9,TRBJ2-2,.,.,TGTGCCAGCAGCTTCTTAGGGGAGCGGTTTACCGGGGAGCTGTTTTTT,CASSFLGERFTGELFF
16,TRBV7-2,TRBJ2-3,TRBD2,.,TGTGCCAGCAGCCCATTCCTAGCGGGATTCACAGATACGCAGTATTTT,CASSPFLAGFTDTQYF
16,TRBV9,TRBJ2-5,.,.,TGTGCCAGCAGCGTAGAAGGAAACAGGATCCAAGAGACCCAGTACTTC,CASSVEGNRIQETQYF
15,TRBV4-2,TRBJ2-3,TRBD2,.,TGTGCCAGCAGCCGAGTAGCGGGGAGCACAGATACGCAGTATTTT,CASSRVAGSTDTQYF
15,TRBV9,TRBJ1-2,TRBD1,.,TGTGCCAGCAGCGTAGGCGAGACAGGGTACTATGGCTACACCTTC,CASSVGETGYYGYTF
12,TRBV30,TRBJ2-2,.,.,TGTGCCGCTGGACAGAACACCGGGGAGCTGTTTTTT,CAAGQNTGELFF
15,TRBV5-6,TRBJ1-5,.,.,TGTGCCAGCAGCTTTGGTTGGGGGGGCAATCAGCCCCAGCATTTT,CASSFGWGGNQPQHF
14,TRBV15,TRBJ2-7,.,.,TGTGCCACCAGCAGAGAAGGGCTGGACTACGAGCAGTACTTC,CATSREGLDYEQYF
14,TRBV5-5,TRBJ1-2,.,.,TGTGCCAGCAGTTTTACAGGAGGCTTCTATGGCTACACCTTC,CASSFTGGFYGYTF
15,TRBV6-5,TRBJ1-1,.,.,TGTGCCAGCAGTTGGGGGGTCGGGGTGAACACTGAAGCTTTCTTT,CASSWGVGVNTEAFF
14,TRBV5-4,TRBJ2-5,.,.,TGTGCCAGCAGCTGGTGGGCCGGGCAAGAGACCCAGTACTTC,CASSWWAGQETQYF
20,TRBV5-3,TRBJ2-3,TRBD2,.,TGTGCCAGAAGCCCCCCAGGCCTAGCGGCCCCCGCGGGTTATACAGATACGCAGTATTTT,CARSPPGLAAPAGYTDTQYF
13,TRBV30,TRBJ2-7,.,.,TGTGCCTGGATTACAGGGAGGCCCTACGAGCAGTACTTC,CAWITGRPYEQYF
14,TRBV4-3,TRBJ1-4,.,.,TGCGCCAGCAGCCAAGTAGGGGCGTTAGGGAAACTGTTTTTT,CASSQVGALGKLFF
16,TRBV9,TRBJ2-3,.,.,TGTGCCAGCAGCCGAATTGACAGGAGGAGAACAGATACGCAGTATTTT,CASSRIDRRRTDTQYF
16,TRBV11-2,TRBJ2-1,.,.,TGTGCCAGCAGCTTAGGAGTCGGGAGACGGATCAATGAGCAGTTCTTC,CASSLGVGRRINEQFF
15,TRBV5-4,TRBJ2-1,TRBD2,.,TGTGCCAGCAGCTTGGGAGGGACTAGTCCCAATGAGCAGTTCTTC,CASSLGGTSPNEQFF
13,TRBV6-5,TRBJ1-1,.,.,TGTGCCAGCTCAACAGAGATGAACACTGAAGCTTTCTTT,CASSTEMNTEAFF
18,TRBV11-2,TRBJ1-2,.,many,TGTGCCAGCAGCCCAATTGCGGGACCCAGGGGCGGTTACTATGGCTACACCTTC,CASSPIAGPRGGYYGYTF
14,TRBV19,TRBJ1-2,.,.,TGTGCCAGTAGTGGTCGTCGGGACGGCTATGGCTACACCTTC,CASSGRRDGYGYTF
16,TRBV3-1/TRBV3-2,TRBJ2-3,.,.,TGTGCCAGCAGCCAAGAGGGACTCCGTGGCGCAGATACGCAGTATTTT,CASSQEGLRGADTQYF
13,TRBV5-1,TRBJ2-7,.,.,TGCGCCAGCAGCTTGAGGGGTAGCGACGAGCAGTACTTC,CASSLRGSDEQYF
11,TRBV28,TRBJ1-3,.,.,TGTGCCTCTCGACAGGGAAACACCATATATTTT,CASRQGNTIYF
12,TRBV7-9,TRBJ2-1,.,.,TGTGCCAGCAGCTTAGGGGGGCTTGAGCAGTTCTTC,CASSLGGLEQFF
17,TRBV2,TRBJ2-3,TRBD2,few,TGTGCCAGCAGCCTTGGGACTAGCGGGAGGTACGCAGATACGCAGTATTTT,CASSLGTSGRYADTQYF
12,TRBV10-2,TRBJ1-5,.,.,TGCGCCAGCAGTCTAGGAGGGCAGCCCCAGCATTTT,CASSLGGQPQHF
13,TRBV19,TRBJ1-4,.,.,TGTGCCAGTAAGGGCAGGGGAGATGAAAAACTGTTTTTT,CASKGRGDEKLFF
16,TRBV6-4,TRBJ1-3,.,once,TGTGCCAGCGGGGTGGACCGGGGCAGCTCTGGAAACACCATATATTTT,CASGVDRGSSGNTIYF
11,TRBV6-5,TRBJ1-1,TRBD1,few,TGTGCCAGCATCGGGACAGGGGAAGCTTTCTTT,CASIGTGEAFF
14,TRBV7-9,TRBJ1-1,.,.,TGTGCCAGCAGCAGTAGCGGGGGGTTGTCTGAAGCTTTCTTT,CASSSSGGLSEAFF
18,TRBV5-1,TRBJ1-6,.,.,TGCGCCAGCAGCTTGGTGCGGGGGAATCCAGCCGAAAATTCACCCCTCCACTTT,CASSLVRGNPAENSPLHF
14,TRBV10-3,TRBJ1-1,.,.,TGTGCCATGTGGTCGGGGTTAGTCGGCACTGAAGCTTTCTTT,CAMWSGLVGTEAFF
18,TRBV7-3,TRBJ2-3,TRBD1,.,TGTGCCAGCAGCTTAGGTCCCGGCAGGGGGCTTGGCACAGATACGCAGTATTTT,CASSLGPGRGLGTDTQYF
16,TRBV28,TRBJ2-2,.,once,TGTGCCAGCCTTTCGCGATCGGCGGAGAACACCGGGGAGCTGTTTTTT,CASLSRSAENTGELFF
16,TRBV5-1,TRBJ2-2,.,.,TGCGCCAGCAGCTCCCGAGGGGGGCTGGGCACCGGGGAGCTGTTTTTT,CASSSRGGLGTGELFF
15,TRBV6-5,TRBJ1-6,.,.,TGTGCCAGCAGTTATAGGCCCGGGTTGAACTCACCCCTCCACTTT,CASSYRPGLNSPLHF
18,TRBV15,TRBJ1-3,TRBD1,.,TGTGCCACCAGCGGGGACAGGGGGCCCCTTTTCTCTGGAAACACCATATATTTT,CATSGDRGPLFSGNTIYF
13,TRBV10-3,TRBJ2-5,TRBD2,once,TGTGCCATCAGTGGGACTAGACAAGAGACCCAGTACTTC,CAISGTRQETQYF
15,TRBV7-9,TRBJ1-3,.,.,TGTGCCAGCAGCTGGACGCCAGGGAATGGAAACACCATATATTTT,CASSWTPGNGNTIYF
13,TRBV7-9,TRBJ2-1,TRBD1,.,TGTGCCAGCAGCCCGACAGGGGGCAATGAGCAGTTCTTC,CASSPTGGNEQFF
11,TRBV7-9,TRBJ1-6,.,.,TGTGCCAGCAGCTCGCGACCCCCCCTCCACTTT,CASSSRPPLHF
14,TRBV5-4,TRBJ1-2,.,.,TGTGCCAGCAGATATACGGGCCGCAGAGTGCGCTACACCTTC,CASRYTGRRVRYTF
14,TRBV27,TRBJ2-7,.,.,TGTGCCAGCGGCGGGGCAGGGGGAACGAGAGAGCAGTACTTC,CASGGAGGTREQYF
13,TRBV19,TRBJ1-5,.,.,TGTGCCAGTAGTATAGGGGCACGGCAGCCCCAGCATTTT,CASSIGARQPQHF
15,TRBV4-2,TRBJ2-5,TRBD2,.,TGTGCCAGCAGCTGGACTAGCGGGGATCAAGAGACCCAGTACTTC,CASSWTSGDQETQYF
15,TRBV6-2/TRBV6-3,TRBJ2-7,TRBD1,.,TGTGCCAGCAGTTGGGGGACAGGGAGGGCCTACGAGCAGTACTTC,CASSWGTGRAYEQYF
16,TRBV6-2/TRBV6-3,TRBJ2-6,.,.,TGTGCCAGCAGTGGGGGCAGTGGCCGTGGGGCCAACGTCCTGACTTTC,CASSGGSGRGANVLTF
17,TRBV30,TRBJ1-6,.,.,TGTGCCTGGAGGTGGGGAAGGGGGGCGCATTCCTCCTCACCCCTCCACTTT,CAWRWGRGAHSSSPLHF
13,TRBV5-1,TRBJ2-3,.,.,TGCGCCAGCAGCGTGAGTCCCACAGATACGCAGTATTTT,CASSVSPTDTQYF